Listed here are 32 T cell receptor beta chains from one sample, sequenced in a study of T cells in women clearing cervical HPV infection. The table came from immunoSEQ multiplex PCR; TCRdb's copy has only in-frame clones and leaves some out. The sample data list fewer than 40,000 clones. Sequencing used blood buffy coat. Receptors were obtained from a woman between 18 and 75 years old with a cervical HPV16 infection that either progressed to CIN3+ or cleared (not recorded which).

A remark on this clone: The CDR3 extends 3 residues past the end of the read, so its final part is completed from the germline J gene. This chain links TRBV7-2 with TRBJ2-3; the D is unclear. This CDR3 spans 14 amino acids. Germline V gene lookup returns CDR1 SGHTA and CDR2 FQGNSA. The V and J ends lost 1 base and 0 bases respectively, with 5 bases between them. The covered CDR3 bases are TGTGCCAGCAGCTTAGTTAGCAGCACAGATACG. It is translated as CASSLVSSTDT. The entire CDR3 protein is CASSLVSSTDTQYF.

As to this clone: The CDR3 is cut off 3 residues early in the read; its end comes from the germline J gene. V usage is TRBV11-3 and J usage is TRBJ1-1; weak D call: TRBD1 (5 bases). Germline CDR1 reads SGHNT; CDR2 reads YENEEA. V lost 5 bases to trimming and J lost 0 bases, with 10 bases between them. CDR3 length equals 14 residues. CDR3: CASSPGAMNTEAFF. The part of the CDR3 DNA that was read is TGTGCCAGCAGCCCTGGGGCTATGAACACTGAA. Full variable domain (outside the CDR3, taken from reference TRBV11-3 and TRBJ1-1): EAGVVQSPRYKIIEKKQPVAFWCNPISGHNTLYWYLQNLGQGPELLIRYENEEAVDDSQLPKDRFSAERLKGVDSTLKIQPAELGDSAVYLCASSPGAMNTEAFFGQGTRLTVV.

Concerning this clone: The read falls 3 residues short of the CDR3 end, and the missing part is taken from the germline J gene. The rearrangement uses TRBV7-2 and TRBJ2-5; perhaps TRBD1 as D (6 bases). CDR3 length equals 15 residues. The ends were cut back, 1 base at V and 5 bases at J, with 14 bases in the middle. Germline CDR1 is SGHTA and CDR2 is FQGNSA. The sequenced part of the CDR3 DNA is TGTGCCAGCAGCTTAGGTCCAGGGGTGCGGGAGACC. Amino acids: CASSLGPGVRET. The full-length CDR3 reads as CASSLGPGVRETQYF.

Comment on this clone: The read ends 3 residues early relative to the CDR3; the germline J gene fills the gap. This chain connects TRBV19 to TRBJ2-3; tentative D call: TRBD2 (5 bases). Germline loops: CDR1 LNHDA, CDR2 SQIVND (reference sequence). There are 17 residues in the CDR3. This CDR3 is CASSISGLPYSNQPQYF. The CDR3 bases that were read are TGTGCCAGTAGTATTTCAGGACTTCCCTATAGCAATCAGCCG.

To note about this clone: The read ends 3 residues shy of where the CDR3 ends; the end is completed using the germline J gene. The chain links TRBV28 to TRBJ2-3; 7 nucleotides match TRBD1. Trimming at V came to 4 bases and at J to 0 bases, leaving 1 base not matched to a gene. The CDR3 totals 14 residues. Per germline, CDR1 MDHEN and CDR2 SYDVKM. The part of the CDR3 DNA that was read is TGTGCCAGCAGTTCAGGGGGAAGCACAGATACG. It translates to CASSSGGSTDT. The entire CDR3 protein is CASSSGGSTDTQYF.

Incomplete CDR3 DNA: TGCGCCAGCAGCCCCGGCGGGCAGGGGGCCCAACGGGGTGAAAAA. Its translation is CASSPGGQGAQRGEK. The whole CDR3 sequence is CASSPGGQGAQRGEKLFF. This chain connects TRBV5-1 to TRBJ1-4, with 8 bases fitting TRBD1. The CDR3 end is not reached by the read, which stops 3 residues before it; the germline J gene fills it in. There are 18 residues in the CDR3. Per germline, CDR1 SGHRS and CDR2 YFSETQ. Trimming cost V 4 bases and J 7 bases; bases outside gene matches: 18.

Details on this clone: The read ends 3 residues shy of where the CDR3 ends; the end is completed using the germline J gene. The chain recombines TRBV7-3 with TRBJ2-2; TRBD1 aligns across 10 bases. The CDR3 contains 15 residues. V was pared by 7 bases and J by 6 bases, with 8 bases of the junction left unmatched. Germline CDR1 SGHTA, CDR2 FQGTGA. The CDR3 loop reads CASKQSGQGAGELFF. The part of the CDR3 DNA that was read is TGTGCCAGCAAACAGTCTGGACAGGGGGCCGGGGAG. Together with reference TRBV7-3 and TRBJ2-2, the CDR3 gives the full variable domain: GAGVSQTPSNKVTEKGKYVELRCDPISGHTALYWYRQSLGQGPEFLIYFQGTGAADDSGLPNDRFFAVRPEGSVSTLKIQRTERGDSAVYLCASKQSGQGAGELFFGEGSRLTVL.

With regard to this clone: The missing CDR3 end, 3 residues past where the read stops, is filled in from the germline J gene. The chain is built from TRBV5-5 and TRBJ1-2; a possible D gene is TRBD1 (5 bases). CDR3 length equals 13 residues. Germline V lookup: CDR1 SGHKS, CDR2 YYEKEE (reference sequence). Partial CDR3 DNA: TGTGCCAGCAGCGTTGAAGGGGTTGACGGC. This translates into CASSVEGVDG. The entire CDR3 sequence reads CASSVEGVDGYTF.

The part of the CDR3 DNA that was read is TGCGCCAGCAGCAGGACAGGGGACCTCTCTGGAAACACC. It encodes CASSRTGDLSGNT. The complete CDR3 reads CASSRTGDLSGNTIYF. This chain links TRBV5-1 with TRBJ1-3; 9 bases map to TRBD1. From the germline J gene comes the end of the CDR3, since the read stops 3 residues before it. CDR3 size: 16 residues. Germline CDR1 reads SGHRS; CDR2 reads YFSETQ. V lost 4 bases to trimming and J lost 0 bases; unmatched junction nucleotides: 5.

On this clone itself: Read sequence stops 3 residues before the CDR3 end, and the germline J gene provides the missing end. This chain uses TRBV5-1 with TRBJ2-7, with 9 bases matching TRBD2. The length of the CDR3 is 17 residues. V lost 4 bases and J lost 2; bases outside the gene matches: 13. Germline assignment: CDR1 SGHRS and CDR2 YFSETQ. CDR3 DNA (partial): TGCGCCAGCAGCGTACCCAAGGGGCGGGGGGGAACCTACGAG. Amino acid sequence: CASSVPKGRGGTYE. The entire CDR3 reads CASSVPKGRGGTYEQYF.

A remark on this clone: The missing CDR3 end, 3 residues past where the read stops, is filled in from the germline J gene. The chain is built from TRBV2 and TRBJ1-2; D not certain. The CDR3 has 15 residues. The V gene lost 7 bases and the J gene lost 7 bases, with 22 bases spanning the gap. Per the germline V gene, CDR1 is SNHLY and CDR2 is FYNNEI. CDR3 region: CASNLLEAGVLGYTF. Partial CDR3 DNA: TGTGCCAGCAACCTCCTCGAGGCAGGTGTGCTTGGC.

Comment on this clone: The read halts 3 residues ahead of the CDR3 end, with the missing end drawn from the germline J gene. This sequence joins TRBV19 and TRBJ2-2, with TRBD1 matching 7 bases. Germline V gene data show CDR1 as LNHDA and CDR2 as SQIVND (reference sequence). Trimming took 7 bases from V and 5 from J; bases not matched to a gene: 7. This CDR3 is built from 14 residues. CDR3 bases read: TGTGCCAGTACCCGACAGGGAGTAACCGGGGAG. Protein sequence: CASTRQGVTGE. The entire CDR3 protein is CASTRQGVTGELFF.

About this clone: The read terminates 3 residues ahead of where the CDR3 ends, so the germline J gene completes it. This rearrangement joins TRBV29-1 to TRBJ2-3; D uncertain. CDR1 and CDR2 from the germline V gene are SQVTM and ANQGSEA. V lost 4 bases, J lost 0 bases, and 11 bases lay in between. This CDR3 comprises 14 residues. The CDR3: CSVAGTASTDTQYF. CDR3 DNA (partial): TGCAGCGTTGCGGGTACCGCTAGCACAGATACG.

On this clone: The read terminates 3 residues before the CDR3 end, so the remaining end is supplied by the germline J gene. The chain employs TRBV19 and TRBJ2-7; D remains unclear. The CDR3 has 14 amino acids. The ends were cut back, 0 bases at V and 0 bases at J, with 6 bases in the middle. Per germline, CDR1 LNHDA and CDR2 SQIVND (reference sequence). The chain's CDR3 is CASSIEAVSYEQYF. The sequenced part of the CDR3 DNA is TGTGCCAGTAGTATAGAGGCAGTCTCCTACGAG.

Details on this clone: Coverage ceases 3 residues before the CDR3 finishes, and the germline J gene fills in the end. The chain has TRBV7-9 and TRBJ2-2; D remains unclear. The V and J ends lost 9 bases and 0 bases respectively, with 5 bases between them. This CDR3 has 12 amino acids. Germline V gene lookup returns CDR1 SEHNR and CDR2 FQNEAQ (reference sequence). The CDR3 is CARSANTGELFF. The CDR3 DNA, read in part, is TGTGCCAGATCCGCGAACACCGGGGAG.

With regard to this clone: The CDR3 end falls 3 residues outside the read, so it is completed with the germline J gene. This chain uses TRBV30 with TRBJ2-7, with 7 bases fitting TRBD2. Germline V lookup: CDR1 GTSNPN, CDR2 SVGIG (reference sequence). Trimming took 6 bases from V and 1 from J; bases not matched to a gene: 6. The CDR3 runs to 13 residues. The CDR3 here is CACRAGPSYEQYF. CDR3 DNA, as far as it was read: TGTGCCTGTAGAGCGGGACCGTCCTACGAG.

The chain's CDR3 is CSLISTSGYNEQFF. Incomplete CDR3 DNA: TGCAGTCTCATAAGTACTAGCGGATACAATGAG. This chain uses TRBV20-1 with TRBJ2-1, with 8 bases identical to TRBD2. Read data end 3 residues before the CDR3 end; the end is taken from the germline J gene. The germline V gene encodes CDR1 DFQATT and CDR2 SNEGSKA (reference sequence). V lost 8 bases, J lost 4 bases, and 10 bases stayed unmatched. CDR3 size: 14 residues.

Worth noting for this clone: The read stops 3 residues short of the end of the CDR3; the missing end is completed from the germline J gene. This chain connects TRBV7-7 to TRBJ1-4; D ambiguous. CDR1 is SSHAT, CDR2 FNYEAQ, per germline (reference sequence). The CDR3 is 15 amino acids. Trimming left V 5 bases short and J 0 bases short, with 10 bases between. Partial CDR3 DNA: TGTGCCAGCAGCGCGGGAGTAACAACTAATGAAAAA. Its protein is CASSAGVTTNEK. The entire CDR3 reads CASSAGVTTNEKLFF.

A note on this clone: The CDR3 end lies 3 residues beyond the end of the read and is filled in from the germline J gene. This rearrangement joins TRBV30 to TRBJ2-2; 8 nucleotides agree with TRBD2. The CDR3 has 15 residues. Germline values: CDR1 GTSNPN, CDR2 SVGIG (reference sequence). CDR3 bases read: TGTGCCTGGAGTGCCCGGGGGGGGTGGACTGAAAAG. This gives the protein CAWSARGGWTEK. The whole CDR3 sequence reads CAWSARGGWTEKLFF.

Worth noting for this clone: The read finishes 3 residues shy of the CDR3 end, and the germline J gene is used to complete it. This specimen includes other DNA sequences encoding the same CDR3. The chain couples TRBV30 to TRBJ1-5; D uncertain. CDR3 length: 12 residues. V dropped 0 bases and J dropped 6 bases, with 6 bases sitting between them. Germline V gene lookup returns CDR1 GTSNPN and CDR2 SVGIG (reference sequence). CDR3 DNA, as far as it was read: TGTGCCTGGAGTGTACGAGGTCAGCCC. As protein: CAWSVRGQP. The whole CDR3 protein is CAWSVRGQPQHF.

On this clone itself: Read coverage stops 3 residues before the CDR3 terminus; the germline J gene supplies the remainder. The chain recombines TRBV2 with TRBJ2-7, with TRBD1 matching 10 bases. V was clipped by 7 bases and J by 2 bases; unmatched bases: 17. Germline-derived CDR1 and CDR2 are SNHLY and FYNNEI. The CDR3 is 18 residues long. The CDR3 sequence is CASTSTGGPSVLPYEQYF. The CDR3 DNA, read in part, is TGTGCCAGCACCTCGACAGGGGGCCCTTCCGTATTACCCTACGAG.

With regard to this clone: The germline gene is not matched at one end of the junction; a read error may be the cause. The read is 3 residues too short to cover the CDR3 end, so that end is filled in from the germline J gene. Other nucleotide sequences in the sample specify the same CDR3. The rearrangement uses TRBV7-2 and TRBJ2-7, with D possibly TRBD2 on 5 matching bases. CDR1 is SGHTA, CDR2 FQGNSA, per germline. The CDR3 is 13 amino acids. The CDR3 bases that were read are TGTGCCAGCAGCCTAGCCGGTTCCTACGAG. Translation gives CASSLAGSYE. The full CDR3 protein is CASSLAGSYEQYF. The full variable domain, in which reference TRBV7-2 and TRBJ2-7 provide the parts outside the CDR3, is GAGVSQSPSNKVTEKGKDVELRCDPISGHTALYWYRQSLGQGLEFLIYFQGNSAPDKSGLPSDRFSAERTGGSVSTLTIQRTQQEDSAVYLCASSLAGSYEQYFGPGTRLTVT.

As to this clone: The DNA ends 3 residues before the CDR3 does, and the rest of the CDR3 is filled in from the germline J gene. J is TRBJ2-7 and V is TRBV30; 9 nucleotides line up with TRBD2. The trim removed 3 bases at V and 2 bases at J, leaving 8 bases unmatched. This CDR3 is 15 amino acids long. Looked up from germline, CDR1 is GTSNPN and CDR2 is SVGIG (reference sequence). This chain's CDR3 is CAWSSGSGRTYEQYF. CDR3 bases read: TGTGCCTGGAGCAGCGGGAGCGGGAGGACCTACGAG.

About this clone: The sequenced fragment ends 3 residues before the CDR3 boundary, so the rest is inferred from the germline J gene. V and J are TRBV2 and TRBJ1-4; 7 bases map to TRBD1. The CDR3 runs 15 residues. Trimming at V came to 7 bases and at J to 7 bases, leaving 12 bases not matched to a gene. Germline V lookup: CDR1 SNHLY, CDR2 FYNNEI. The CDR3 is CASTRQGGVGEKLFF. The sequenced part of the CDR3 DNA is TGTGCCAGCACTCGTCAGGGGGGCGTGGGTGAAAAA.

Remarks on this clone: The DNA ends 3 residues before the CDR3 does, and the rest of the CDR3 is filled in from the germline J gene. J is TRBJ2-1 and V is TRBV19; 11 bases match TRBD2. Trimming cost V 8 bases and J 3 bases; bases outside gene matches: 3. There are 14 residues in the CDR3. In germline, CDR1 is LNHDA, CDR2 SQIVND (reference sequence). CDR3 DNA (partial): TGTGCCAGTCAAACTAGCGGGAGCTACAATGAG. This encodes CASQTSGSYNE. The entire CDR3 is CASQTSGSYNEQFF.

Points on this clone: The read ends 3 residues early relative to the CDR3; the germline J gene fills the gap. The chain couples TRBV30 to TRBJ2-3; D might be TRBD1 (5 bases). The CDR3 spans 13 residues. CDR1 and CDR2 from the germline V gene are GTSNPN and SVGIG (reference sequence). CDR3 protein: CALGRQLNQPQYF. The part of the CDR3 DNA that was read is TGTGCCTTAGGGCGACAGCTCAATCAGCCG.

Worth noting for this clone: The CDR3 end lies 3 residues beyond the end of the read and is filled in from the germline J gene. The V and J genes are TRBV6-2 or TRBV6-3 and TRBJ1-1; D is undetermined. From germline, CDR1 is MNHEY and CDR2 SVGEGT. The CDR3 spans 14 residues. CDR3 bases read: TGTGCCAGCAGTTACGAGGGCCTGGGTACCGAA. Protein sequence: CASSYEGLGTE. The complete CDR3 sequence is CASSYEGLGTEAFF.

In the case of this clone: The read comes to an end 3 residues before the CDR3 does, leaving the germline J gene to fill in the end. V and J are TRBV19 and TRBJ2-7; 9 bases align to TRBD1. The V segment lost 6 bases and the J segment 0 bases; nucleotides outside the gene matches: 6. The CDR3 loop spans 15 amino acids. Looked up from germline, CDR1 is LNHDA and CDR2 is SQIVND (reference sequence). The CDR3 sequence is CASSEDRGSSYEQYF. The sequenced part of the CDR3 DNA is TGTGCCAGTAGCGAGGACAGGGGAAGCTCCTACGAG. Drawing the rest from reference TRBV19 and TRBJ2-7, the complete variable domain is DGGITQSPKYLFRKEGQNVTLSCEQNLNHDAMYWYRQDPGQGLRLIYYSQIVNDFQKGDIAEGYSVSREKKESFPLTVTSAQKNPTAFYLCASSEDRGSSYEQYFGPGTRLTVT.

Details on this clone: Read data end 3 residues before the CDR3 end; the end is taken from the germline J gene. The chain links TRBV10-3 to TRBJ2-5; D is undetermined. Germline V gives CDR1 ENHRY, CDR2 SYGVKD. V was cut by 2 bases and J by 5 bases, with 12 bases left in between. This CDR3 contains 14 residues. CDR3: CAISERPKGETQYF. The DNA read from the CDR3 is TGTGCCATCAGTGAGAGACCGAAAGGGGAGACC.

A remark on this clone: The observed sequence ends 3 residues before the CDR3 terminus, with the missing tail filled in from the germline J gene. The chain couples TRBV7-7 to TRBJ2-5; 7 bases line up with TRBD2. The V gene end was trimmed by 5 bases and the J gene end by 4 bases; junction bases not matched to a gene: 4. From germline, CDR1 is SSHAT and CDR2 FNYEAQ (reference sequence). The CDR3 runs to 13 residues. The sequenced part of the CDR3 DNA is TGTGCCAGCAGCGGGGCGGGGGTAGAGACC. Translation: CASSGAGVET. The complete CDR3 protein is CASSGAGVETQYF.

About this clone: Sequencing ends 3 residues short of the CDR3 end; the germline J gene provides the rest. The rearrangement links TRBV2 to TRBJ1-2; D is possibly TRBD1 (6 bases). CDR3 size: 14 residues. V dropped 8 bases and J dropped 0 bases, with 13 bases sitting between them. Germline V CDR1 and CDR2: SNHLY, FYNNEI. CDR3 protein: CASCRDTSNYGYTF. Incomplete CDR3 DNA: TGTGCCAGCTGTCGGGACACATCTAACTATGGC.

A word on this clone: The CDR3 end is not reached by the read, which stops 3 residues before it; the germline J gene fills it in. This chain connects TRBV18 to TRBJ1-2; TRBD1 matches at 10 bases. The CDR3 extends over 20 amino acids. In germline, CDR1 is KGHSH, CDR2 LQKENI. The sequenced CDR3 bases are TGTGCCAGCTCACCTTTCTTGGGACAGGGGAGCACTCTAGCCAAAAACATC. This translates into CASSPFLGQGSTLAKNI. The full CDR3 reads CASSPFLGQGSTLAKNIYTF.